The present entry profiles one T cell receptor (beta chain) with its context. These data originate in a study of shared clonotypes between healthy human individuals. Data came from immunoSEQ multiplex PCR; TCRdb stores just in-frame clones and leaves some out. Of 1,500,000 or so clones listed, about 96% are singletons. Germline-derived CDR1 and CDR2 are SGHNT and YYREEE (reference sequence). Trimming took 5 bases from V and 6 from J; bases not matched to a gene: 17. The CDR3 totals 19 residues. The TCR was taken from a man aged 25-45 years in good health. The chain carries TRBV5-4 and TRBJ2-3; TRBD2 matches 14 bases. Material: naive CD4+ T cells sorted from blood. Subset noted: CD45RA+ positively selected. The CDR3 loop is CASRPGTGGLAGVLDTQYF. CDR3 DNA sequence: TGTGCCAGCAGGCCCGGGACAGGGGGACTAGCGGGAGTCTTGGATACGCAGTATTTT.